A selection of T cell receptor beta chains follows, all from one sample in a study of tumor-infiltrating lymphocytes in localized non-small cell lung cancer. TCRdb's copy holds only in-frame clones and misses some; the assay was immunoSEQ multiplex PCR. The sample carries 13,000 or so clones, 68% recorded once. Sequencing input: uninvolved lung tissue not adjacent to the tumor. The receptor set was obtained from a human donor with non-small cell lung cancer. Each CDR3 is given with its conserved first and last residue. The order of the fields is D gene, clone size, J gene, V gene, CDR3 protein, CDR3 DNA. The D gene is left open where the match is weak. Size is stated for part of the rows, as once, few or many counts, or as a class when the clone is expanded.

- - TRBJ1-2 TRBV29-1 CSVEEAYGYTF TGCAGCGTTGAAGAAGCGTACGGCTACACCTTC
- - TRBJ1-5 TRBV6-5 CASSGGVPQHF TGTGCCAGCAGCGGGGGCGTCCCCCAGCATTTT
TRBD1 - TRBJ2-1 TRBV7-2 CADRNRGDEQFF TGTGCTGATCGGAACAGGGGCGATGAGCAGTTCTTC
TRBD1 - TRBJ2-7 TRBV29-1 CSACEGQALCEQYF TGCAGCGCCTGTGAGGGACAGGCGTTGTGCGAGCAGTACTTC
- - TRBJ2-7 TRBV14 CASSQEGLGSYEQYF TGTGCCAGCAGCCAAGAAGGCCTAGGCTCCTACGAGCAGTACTTC
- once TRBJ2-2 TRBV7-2 CASSLGSGGGNTGELFF TGTGCCAGCAGCTTAGGTAGCGGAGGGGGGAACACCGGGGAGCTGTTTTTT
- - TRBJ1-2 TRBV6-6 CASGREPAGYTF TGTGCCAGCGGCCGGGAGCCGGCAGGCTACACCTTC
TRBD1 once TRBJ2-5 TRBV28 CASRYSGGRETQYF TGTGCCAGCAGGTACTCAGGGGGTCGAGAGACCCAGTACTTC
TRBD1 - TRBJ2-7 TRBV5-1 CASSLITGGPGYEQYF TGCGCCAGCAGCTTGATTACAGGGGGCCCTGGGTACGAGCAGTACTTC
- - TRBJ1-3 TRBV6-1 CASSEKSMPSGNTIYF TGTGCCAGCAGTGAGAAGTCCATGCCCTCTGGAAACACCATATATTTT
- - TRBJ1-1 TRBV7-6 CASSLTDTEAFF TGTGCCAGCAGCTTAACGGACACTGAAGCTTTCTTT
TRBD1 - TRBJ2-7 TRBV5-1 CASSFDPGGSYEQYF TGCGCCAGCAGCTTCGACCCAGGGGGCTCGTACGAGCAGTACTTC
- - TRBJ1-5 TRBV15 CATSGGVGYSNQPQHF TGTGCCACCAGCGGGGGTGTGGGATATAGCAATCAGCCCCAGCATTTT
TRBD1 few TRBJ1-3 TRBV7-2 CASSRTGDRSGNTIYF TGTGCCAGCAGCCGGACAGGGGATCGCTCTGGAAACACCATATATTTT
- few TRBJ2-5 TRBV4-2 CASSQNQMRKETQYF TGTGCCAGCAGCCAAAACCAGATGAGAAAAGAGACCCAGTACTTC
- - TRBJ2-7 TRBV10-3 CAISESRGGDEQYF TGTGCCATCAGTGAGTCGAGGGGCGGGGACGAGCAGTACTTC
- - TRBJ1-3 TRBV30 CAWSVMARNTIYF TGTGCCTGGAGTGTAATGGCCAGAAACACCATATATTTT
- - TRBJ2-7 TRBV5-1 CASSSGSVQQYF TGCGCCAGCAGCTCGGGTTCAGTACAGCAGTACTTC
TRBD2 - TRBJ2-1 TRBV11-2 CASSRGLAEISSYNEQFF TGTGCCAGCAGCCGCGGACTAGCGGAAATAAGCTCCTACAATGAGCAGTTCTTC
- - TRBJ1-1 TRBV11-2 CASSLTYRGRIHHTEAFF TGTGCCAGCAGCCTAACCTACCGGGGCCGCATCCATCACACTGAAGCTTTCTTT
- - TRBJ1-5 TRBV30 CAWSSTMNQPQHF TGTGCCTGGAGCTCGACTATGAATCAGCCCCAGCATTTT
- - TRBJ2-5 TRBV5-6 CASSLGGSETQYF TGTGCCAGCAGCTTGGGGGGGTCAGAGACCCAGTACTTC
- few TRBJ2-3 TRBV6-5 CASSRAAGPTDTQYF TGTGCCAGCAGTCGGGCGGCGGGCCCCACAGATACGCAGTATTTT
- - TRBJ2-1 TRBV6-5 CATGTLSGDEQFF TGTGCCACCGGGACTTTGAGTGGGGATGAGCAGTTCTTC
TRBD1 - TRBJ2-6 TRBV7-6 CASSLDYEFGQGAVTGANVLTF TGTGCCAGCAGCTTAGACTATGAGTTTGGACAGGGGGCGGTGACTGGGGCCAACGTCCTGACTTTC
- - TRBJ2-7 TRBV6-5 CASSYALAYAYEQYF TGTGCCAGCAGTTACGCGCTAGCTTATGCCTACGAGCAGTACTTC
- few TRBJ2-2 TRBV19 CASSRRGNTGELFF TGTGCCAGTAGTAGGCGAGGGAACACCGGGGAGCTGTTTTTT
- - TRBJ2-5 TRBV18 CASSPTQGQETQYF TGTGCCAGCTCACCAACACAGGGACAAGAGACCCAGTACTTC
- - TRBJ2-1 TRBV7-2 CASSRDNPYNEQFF TGTGCCAGCAGCCGGGACAATCCCTACAATGAGCAGTTCTTC
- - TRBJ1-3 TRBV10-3 CAISENRAYDGTIYF TGTGCCATCAGTGAAAACAGGGCCTACGACGGCACCATATATTTT
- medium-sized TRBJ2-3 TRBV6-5 CASSYSITLPDTQYF TGTGCCAGCAGTTACTCCATCACCCTCCCAGATACGCAGTATTTT
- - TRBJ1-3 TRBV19 CASSRRSGNTIYF TGTGCCAGTAGCCGCAGATCTGGAAACACCATATATTTT
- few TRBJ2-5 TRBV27 CASSSYSNQPRETQYF TGTGCCAGCAGTTCTTACTCCAACCAACCTCGAGAGACCCAGTACTTC
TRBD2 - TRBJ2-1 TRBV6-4 CASSESSGGYNEQFF TGTGCCAGCAGTGAATCCAGCGGGGGTTACAATGAGCAGTTCTTC
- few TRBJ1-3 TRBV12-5 CASALGVSGNTIYF TGTGCTAGTGCTTTGGGAGTCTCTGGAAACACCATATATTTT
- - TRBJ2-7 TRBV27 CASSPLQGSYEQYF TGTGCCAGCAGTCCACTCCAAGGATCCTACGAGCAGTACTTC
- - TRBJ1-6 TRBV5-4 CASSLLQGSQDSPLHF TGTGCCAGCAGCCTCTTACAGGGCTCACAGGATTCACCCCTCCACTTT
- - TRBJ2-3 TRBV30 CAGGRTVEDTQYF TGTGCCGGCGGCAGGACCGTAGAAGATACGCAGTATTTT
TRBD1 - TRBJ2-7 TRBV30 CAWSGQGAVGEQYF TGTGCCTGGAGTGGACAGGGGGCAGTCGGCGAGCAGTACTTC
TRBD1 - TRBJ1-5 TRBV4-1 CASSQGGQANQPQHF TGCGCCAGCAGCCAGGGAGGACAGGCGAATCAGCCCCAGCATTTT
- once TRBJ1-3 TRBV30 CALKLSGNTIYF TGTGCCTTGAAACTCTCTGGAAACACCATATATTTT
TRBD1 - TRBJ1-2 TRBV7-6 CASSLDRGGYGYTF TGTGCCAGCAGCCTGGACAGGGGGGGCTATGGCTACACCTTC
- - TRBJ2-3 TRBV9 CASSVSGGRTQYF TGTGCCAGCAGCGTATCTGGGGGAAGGACGCAGTATTTT
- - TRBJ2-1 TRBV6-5 CASSILGEDEQFF TGTGCCAGCAGTATACTGGGAGAGGATGAGCAGTTCTTC
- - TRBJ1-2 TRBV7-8 CASSLGPGDGYTF TGTGCCAGCAGCTTAGGGCCAGGGGATGGCTACACCTTC
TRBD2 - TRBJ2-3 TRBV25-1 CASSGGGTDTQYF TGTGCCAGCAGTGGCGGGGGGACAGATACGCAGTATTTT
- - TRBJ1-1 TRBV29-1 CSVKNTEAFF TGCAGCGTCAAAAACACTGAAGCTTTCTTT
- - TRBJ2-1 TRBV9 CASSFDPDGEQFF TGTGCCAGCAGCTTCGACCCGGACGGTGAGCAGTTCTTC
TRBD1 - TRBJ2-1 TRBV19 CASSNSGQGLGEQFF TGTGCCAGTAGTAATTCAGGACAGGGTTTGGGTGAGCAGTTCTTC
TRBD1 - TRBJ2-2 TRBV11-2 CASSWDRVTGELFF TGTGCCAGCAGCTGGGACAGGGTGACCGGGGAGCTGTTTTTT
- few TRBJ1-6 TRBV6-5 CASGIPSSPLHF TGTGCCAGCGGAATACCTAGTTCACCCCTCCACTTT
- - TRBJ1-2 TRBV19 CASSRRGLTSGYTF TGTGCCAGTAGTCGGAGGGGCCTAACCTCGGGCTACACCTTC
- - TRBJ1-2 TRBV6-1 CASSRGLANYGYTF TGTGCCAGCAGTAGGGGCCTAGCTAACTATGGCTACACCTTC
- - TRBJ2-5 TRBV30 CAWEMTERKTQYF TGTGCCTGGGAAATGACTGAGAGGAAGACCCAGTACTTC
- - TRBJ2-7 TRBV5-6 CASSLRQVHYEQYF TGTGCCAGCAGCCTAAGACAGGTCCACTACGAGCAGTACTTC